These 10 T cell receptor beta chains were sequenced from one sample in a study of beta chain features in type 1 diabetes. Expressed TCRB transcripts were sequenced, since all the RNA that had been isolated was reverse transcribed. Assay: immunoSEQ multiplex PCR; the TCRdb copy retains only in-frame clones and omits some. The sample has 150,000 or so clones; 9.2% are singletons. Input material: central memory CD4+ T cells from blood. These receptors came from a man aged 18 to 35 in good health.

This clone was counted a few times. The chain links TRBV27 to TRBJ1-6; 7 bases fit TRBD1. Germline V gene data show CDR1 as MNHEY and CDR2 as SMNVEV (reference sequence). The CDR3 contains 17 residues. V lost 0 bases, J lost 2 bases, and 4 bases stayed unmatched. The CDR3 DNA sequence: TGTGCCAGCAGTTTATCCCTCACAGGGGCCTATAATTCACCCCTCCACTTT. Its protein is CASSLSLTGAYNSPLHF.

V gene TRBV10-3 combines with J gene TRBJ2-5, with 7 bases matching TRBD1. The germline gives CDR1 ENHRY, CDR2 SYGVKD. CDR3 length: 13 amino acids. V dropped 10 bases and J dropped 7; count of bases not matched to a gene: 12. The CDR3 is CASRNNAGGTQYF. The DNA of the CDR3 is TGTGCCAGCAGAAATAACGCAGGGGGGACCCAGTACTTC.

This clone occurred many times. The rearrangement links TRBV14 to TRBJ2-5; D not resolved. Germline assignment: CDR1 SGHDN and CDR2 FVKESK. Trimming pared 0 bases from V and 11 bases from J, leaving 7 bases between. The CDR3 contains 11 residues. The CDR3 DNA is TGTGCCAGCAGCCAAGACAGGTTTCAGTACTTC. This encodes CASSQDRFQYF.

CDR3 protein: CASSLIAGGSYEQYF. CDR3 nucleotides: TGTGCCAGCAGCTTGATAGCGGGGGGCTCCTACGAGCAGTACTTC. V usage is TRBV7-2 and J usage is TRBJ2-7, with 10 bases fitting TRBD2. The germline V gene encodes CDR1 SGHTA and CDR2 FQGNSA. CDR3 length equals 15 residues. V shed 3 bases, J shed 0 bases, and the junction held 2 bases outside the gene matches.

This clone came up a few times. The rearrangement uses TRBV4-1 and TRBJ2-7; the match to TRBD1 covers 7 bases. The CDR3 totals 15 residues. Germline lookup yields CDR1 MGHRA and CDR2 YSYEKL. V was pared by 4 bases and J by 0 bases, with 6 bases of the junction left unmatched. The CDR3 is CASSPRQGGSYEQYF. DNA of the CDR3: TGCGCCAGCAGCCCTAGACAGGGCGGCTCCTACGAGCAGTACTTC.

The chain has TRBV6-5 and TRBJ2-2; D gene uncertain. Germline-derived CDR1 and CDR2 are MNHEY and SVGAGI. This CDR3 comprises 13 residues. V lost 6 bases and J 1 base, leaving 6 bases between the germline ends. The CDR3 spells CASRRQNTGELFF. CDR3 DNA: TGTGCCAGCAGGCGACAGAACACCGGGGAGCTGTTTTTT.

Regarding this clone: The same CDR3 can be traced to other DNA sequences in this sample. The gene calls are TRBV6-5 and TRBJ1-1, with TRBD1 matching over 8 bases. V was clipped by 6 bases and J by 2 bases; unmatched bases: 2. CDR1 and CDR2 (germline): MNHEY, SVGAGI. The CDR3 loop spans 13 amino acids. CDR3 bases: TGTGCCAGCAGGGACAGGGAAAACACTGAAGCTTTCTTT. This encodes CASRDRENTEAFF.

The rearrangement uses TRBV4-3 and TRBJ2-7; D is perhaps TRBD2 (5 bases). The CDR3 is made up of 16 amino acids. V was shortened by 1 base and J by 0 bases, with 13 bases between the two germline ends. CDR1 and CDR2 from the germline V gene are LGHNA and YSLEER. The CDR3 DNA reads as TGCGCCAGCAGCCAAGGCACAGCAACTAGCTCCTACGAGCAGTACTTC. Its protein product is CASSQGTATSSYEQYF.

This sequence joins TRBV7-8 and TRBJ2-7; 8 bases align to TRBD1. CDR1 is SGHVS, CDR2 FQNEAQ, per germline. This CDR3 region has 13 residues. The ends lost 5 bases at V and 5 bases at J; junction bases unmatched: 5. The CDR3 here is CASSGQGSNEQYF. CDR3 coding DNA: TGTGCCAGCAGCGGACAGGGTTCGAACGAGCAGTACTTC.

This clone has ten or more counts. The rearrangement joins TRBV30 to TRBJ2-5; no reliable D call. Trimming shortened V by 0 bases and J by 1 base, and 6 bases separated the two germline ends. The CDR3 sequence is 13 residues long. Germline assignment: CDR1 GTSNPN and CDR2 SVGIG (reference sequence). CDR3 nucleotides: TGTGCCTGGAGTGTTTCCGGCCAAGAGACCCAGTACTTC. Encoded protein: CAWSVSGQETQYF.